Sequencing of this T cell receptor (beta chain) was carried out in a study of post-analysis software for immune sequencing data. Study-level information: There were relapsing-remitting, secondary progressive and progressive-relapsing multiple sclerosis among the disease courses included.

This clonotype was detected a few times. Its antigen is not known. Mismatch with germline at one junction end may stem from a read error. Whole-study results and caveats: There were four or five TRBV segments more frequent in patients than controls, and TRBV5-6, TRBV5-1 and TRBV20-1 were among them. Significantly lower normalized Chao1 diversity was seen in multiple sclerosis patients than in controls.

The V gene's germline CDR1 is MNHNS and CDR2 SASEGT. The CDR3 sequence is 17 residues long. Unique molecular identifiers tagged the TCR beta cDNA libraries. Input populations of about 1 to 11 million T cells gave rise to around 500,000 cDNA molecules. TCRdb recomputed calls from the PCR reads with MiXCR, one row per CDR3 protein. The table records roughly 800,000 distinct CDR3 sequences, around 53% of them present only once. This sequence joins TRBV6-1 and TRBJ2-1, with 11 nucleotides matching TRBD2. This clonotype was sampled from a girl between 5 and 17 years old with multiple sclerosis. Specimen: blood. CDR3 nucleotides: TGTGCTAGCAGTCGCACGGGACTAGCGGACCTCTACAATGAGCAGTTCTTC. Its protein is CASSRTGLADLYNEQFF.